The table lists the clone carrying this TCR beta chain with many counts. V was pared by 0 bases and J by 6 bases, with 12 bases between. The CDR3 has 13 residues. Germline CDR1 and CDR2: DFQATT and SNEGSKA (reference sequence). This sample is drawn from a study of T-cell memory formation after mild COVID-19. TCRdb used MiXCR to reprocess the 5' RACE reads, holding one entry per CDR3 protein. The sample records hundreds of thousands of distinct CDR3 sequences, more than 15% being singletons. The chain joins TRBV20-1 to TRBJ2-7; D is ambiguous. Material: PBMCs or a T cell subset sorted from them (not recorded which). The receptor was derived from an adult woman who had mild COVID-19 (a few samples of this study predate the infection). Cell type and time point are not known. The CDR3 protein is CSARDGFGFEQYF. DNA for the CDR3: TGCAGTGCTAGAGATGGTTTCGGCTTCGAGCAGTACTTC.